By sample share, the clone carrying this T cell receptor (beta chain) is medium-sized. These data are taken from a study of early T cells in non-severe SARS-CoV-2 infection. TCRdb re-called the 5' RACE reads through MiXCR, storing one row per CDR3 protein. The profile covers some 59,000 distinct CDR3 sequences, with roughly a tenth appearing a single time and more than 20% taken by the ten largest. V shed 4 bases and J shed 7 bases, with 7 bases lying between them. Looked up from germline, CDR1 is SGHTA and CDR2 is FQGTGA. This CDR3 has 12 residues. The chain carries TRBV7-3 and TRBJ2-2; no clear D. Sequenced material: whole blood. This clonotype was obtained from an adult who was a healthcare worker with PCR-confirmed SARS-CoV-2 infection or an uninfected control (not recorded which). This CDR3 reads CASSSNGGELFF. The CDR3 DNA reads TGTGCCAGCAGCTCAAACGGCGGGGAGCTGTTTTTT.